The sample holds many counts of the clone carrying this T cell receptor beta chain. The antigen is not known. The CDR3 sequence is 15 residues long. Germline V lookup: CDR1 MDHEN, CDR2 SYDVKM. V lost 4 bases to trimming and J lost 0 bases, with 12 bases between them. iRepertoire HTBI primers and Arm-PCR of CDR3 regions built TCR beta libraries. From the multiplex PCR reads, TCRdb called clonotypes with MiXCR, one entry per CDR3 protein. The table lists a few hundred thousand distinct CDR3 sequences, approximately 23% of them singletons, with approximately 27% in the top ten. The sample comes from a study of regulatory T cells in long-lasting Graves disease. In the study overall: Positivity for TSH receptor antibodies plus over 5 years of antithyroid drugs meant persistent Graves' disease.

Stated time point: persistent/refractory GD, antithyroid drugs over 5 years with positive TRAb. Extracted RNA from PBMCs served as the source of the TCR library. Whole-study findings and limits: Compared with new cases, persistent Graves' patients showed reduced TCR diversity. It is possible that accuracy was reduced by the small size of the sample.

V usage is TRBV28 and J usage is TRBJ1-2, with a weak D call TRBD1 (5 bases). The TCR sequence derives from a middle-aged woman with Graves disease. Sequenced here: peripheral blood mononuclear cells (PBMCs), sampled when the disease was refractory, from a patient treated with antithyroid drugs. CDR3 nucleotide sequence: TGTGCCAGCAGTTCGCCAGGGACCGCTAACTATGGCTACACCTTC. It specifies CASSSPGTANYGYTF.